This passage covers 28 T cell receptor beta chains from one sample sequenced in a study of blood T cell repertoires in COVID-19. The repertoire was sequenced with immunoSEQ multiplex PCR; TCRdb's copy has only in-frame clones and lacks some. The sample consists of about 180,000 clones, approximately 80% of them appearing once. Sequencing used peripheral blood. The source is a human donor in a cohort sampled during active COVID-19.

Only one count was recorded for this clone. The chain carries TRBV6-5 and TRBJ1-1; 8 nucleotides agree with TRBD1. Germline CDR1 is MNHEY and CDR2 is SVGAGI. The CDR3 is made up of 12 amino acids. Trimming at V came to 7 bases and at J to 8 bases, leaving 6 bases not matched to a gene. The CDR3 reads CASNRDRIEAFF. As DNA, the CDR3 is TGTGCCAGCAACCGGGACAGGATAGAAGCTTTCTTT.

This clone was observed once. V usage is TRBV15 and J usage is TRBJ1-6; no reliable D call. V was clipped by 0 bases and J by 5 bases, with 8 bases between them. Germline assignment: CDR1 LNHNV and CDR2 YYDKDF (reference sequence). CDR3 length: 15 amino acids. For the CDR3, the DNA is TGTGCCACCAGCAGAGATTCGGGGAATAATTCACCCCTCCACTTT. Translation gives CATSRDSGNNSPLHF. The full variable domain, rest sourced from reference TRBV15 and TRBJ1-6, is DAMVIQNPRYQVTQFGKPVTLSCSQTLNHNVMYWYQQKSSQAPKLLFHYYDKDFNNEADTPDNFQSRRPNTSFCFLDIRSPGLGDTAMYLCATSRDSGNNSPLHFGNGTRLTVT.

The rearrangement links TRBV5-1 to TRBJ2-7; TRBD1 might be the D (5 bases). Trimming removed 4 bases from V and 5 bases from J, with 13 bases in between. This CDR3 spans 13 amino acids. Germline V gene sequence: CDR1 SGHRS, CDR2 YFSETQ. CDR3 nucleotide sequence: TGCGCCAGCAGCCAAACCCAGGGCCACGAGCAGTACTTC. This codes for CASSQTQGHEQYF. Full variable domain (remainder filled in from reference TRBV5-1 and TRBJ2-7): KAGVTQTPRYLIKTRGQQVTLSCSPISGHRSVSWYQQTPGQGLQFLFEYFSETQRNKGNFPGRFSGRQFSNSRSEMNVSTLELGDSALYLCASSQTQGHEQYFGPGTRLTVT.

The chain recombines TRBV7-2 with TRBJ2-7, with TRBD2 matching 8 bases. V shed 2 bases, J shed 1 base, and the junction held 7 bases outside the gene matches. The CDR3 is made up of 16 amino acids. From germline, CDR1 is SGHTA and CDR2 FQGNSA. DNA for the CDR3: TGTGCCAGCAGCTTAACGGCTAGCGGGCCTTCCTACGAGCAGTACTTC. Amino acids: CASSLTASGPSYEQYF.

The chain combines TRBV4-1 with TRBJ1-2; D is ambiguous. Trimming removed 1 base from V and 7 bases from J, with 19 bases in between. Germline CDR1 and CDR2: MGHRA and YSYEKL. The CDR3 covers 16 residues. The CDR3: CASSQVRSPELGGYTF. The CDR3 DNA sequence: TGCGCCAGCAGCCAAGTGCGTAGCCCCGAATTGGGTGGCTACACCTTC.

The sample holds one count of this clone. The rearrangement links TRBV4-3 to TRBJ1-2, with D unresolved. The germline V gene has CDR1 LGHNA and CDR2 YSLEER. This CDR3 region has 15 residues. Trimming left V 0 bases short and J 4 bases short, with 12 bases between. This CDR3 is CASSQDFASFYGYTF. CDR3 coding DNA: TGCGCCAGCAGCCAAGATTTTGCCAGTTTCTATGGCTACACCTTC.

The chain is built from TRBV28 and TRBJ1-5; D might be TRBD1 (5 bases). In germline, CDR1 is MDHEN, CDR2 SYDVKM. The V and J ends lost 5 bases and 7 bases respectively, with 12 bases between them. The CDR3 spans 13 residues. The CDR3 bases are TGTGCCAGCAGTCTCGGGGGGAGACAGCCCCAGCATTTT. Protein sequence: CASSLGGRQPQHF.

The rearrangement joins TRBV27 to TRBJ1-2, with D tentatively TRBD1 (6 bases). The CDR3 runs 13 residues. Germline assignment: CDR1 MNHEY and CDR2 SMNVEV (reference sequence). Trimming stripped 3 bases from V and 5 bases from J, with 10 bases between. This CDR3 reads CASSLGRGYGYTF. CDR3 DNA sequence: TGTGCCAGCAGTTTGGGCAGGGGTTATGGCTACACCTTC.

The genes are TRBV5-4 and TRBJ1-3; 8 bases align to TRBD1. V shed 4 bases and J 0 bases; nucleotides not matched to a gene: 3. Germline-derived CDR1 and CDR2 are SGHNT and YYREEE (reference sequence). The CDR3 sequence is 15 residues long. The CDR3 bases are TGTGCCAGCAGCCTGGGGACAGGCTCTGGAAACACCATATATTTT. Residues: CASSLGTGSGNTIYF.

The CDR3 protein is CASSPQGQGMGNSPLHF. The CDR3 DNA is TGTGCCAGCAGCCCACAAGGACAGGGGATGGGAAATTCACCCCTCCACTTT. The chain joins TRBV3-1 (or the pseudogene TRBV3-2) to TRBJ1-6; 9 bases map to TRBD1. This CDR3 contains 17 residues. V shed 4 bases and J 7 bases; nucleotides not matched to a gene: 11. The germline V gene has CDR1 LGHDT and CDR2 YNNKEL (reference sequence).

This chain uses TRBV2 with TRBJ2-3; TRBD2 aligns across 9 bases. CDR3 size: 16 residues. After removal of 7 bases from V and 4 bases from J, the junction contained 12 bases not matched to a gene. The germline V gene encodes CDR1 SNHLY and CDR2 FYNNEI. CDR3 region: CASTEYGGRAADTQYF. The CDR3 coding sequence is TGTGCCAGCACCGAATACGGCGGGAGGGCCGCAGATACGCAGTATTTT.

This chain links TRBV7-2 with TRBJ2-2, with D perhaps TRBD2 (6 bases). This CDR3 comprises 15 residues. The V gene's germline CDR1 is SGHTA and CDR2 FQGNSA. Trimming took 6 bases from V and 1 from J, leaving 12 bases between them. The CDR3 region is CASRGDSRNTGELFF. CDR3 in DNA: TGTGCCAGCAGAGGGGACTCCAGGAACACCGGGGAGCTGTTTTTT.

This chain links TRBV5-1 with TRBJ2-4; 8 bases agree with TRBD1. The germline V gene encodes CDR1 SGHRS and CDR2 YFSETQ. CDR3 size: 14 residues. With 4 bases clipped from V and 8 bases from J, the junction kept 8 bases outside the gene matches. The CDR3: CASSQTDRADIQYF. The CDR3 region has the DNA TGCGCCAGCAGCCAAACGGACAGGGCGGACATTCAGTACTTC.

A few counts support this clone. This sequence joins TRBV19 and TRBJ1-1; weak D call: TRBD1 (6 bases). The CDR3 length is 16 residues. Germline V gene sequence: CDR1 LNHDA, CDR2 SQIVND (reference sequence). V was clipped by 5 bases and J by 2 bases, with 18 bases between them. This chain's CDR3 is CASSGGGRLRNTEAFF. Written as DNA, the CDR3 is TGTGCCAGTAGTGGGGGCGGAAGGCTGCGTAACACTGAAGCTTTCTTT.

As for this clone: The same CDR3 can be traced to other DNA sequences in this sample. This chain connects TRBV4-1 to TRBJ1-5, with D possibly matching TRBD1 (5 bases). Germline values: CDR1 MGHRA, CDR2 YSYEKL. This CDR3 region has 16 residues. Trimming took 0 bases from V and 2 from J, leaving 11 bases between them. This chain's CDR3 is CASSQDGGFGNQPQHF. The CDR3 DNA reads TGCGCCAGCAGCCAAGATGGGGGGTTCGGCAATCAGCCCCAGCATTTT.

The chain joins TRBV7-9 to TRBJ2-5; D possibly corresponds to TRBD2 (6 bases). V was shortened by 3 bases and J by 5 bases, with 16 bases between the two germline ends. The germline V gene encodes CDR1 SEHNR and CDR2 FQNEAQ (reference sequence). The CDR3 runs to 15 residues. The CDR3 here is CASSFGEVAGETQYF. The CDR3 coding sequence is TGTGCCAGCAGCTTCGGGGAGGTCGCCGGTGAGACCCAGTACTTC.

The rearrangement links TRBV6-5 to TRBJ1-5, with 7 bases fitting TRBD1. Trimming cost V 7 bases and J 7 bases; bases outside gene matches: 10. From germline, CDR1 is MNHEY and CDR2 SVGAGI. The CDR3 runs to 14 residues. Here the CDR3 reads CASIGQARGQPQHF. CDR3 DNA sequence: TGTGCCAGCATTGGACAGGCCCGGGGGCAGCCCCAGCATTTT.

The DNA of the CDR3 is TGTGCCAGCAGCGGACAGGGAGGTCAGCCCCAGCATTTT. Protein sequence: CASSGQGGQPQHF. This chain connects TRBV2 to TRBJ1-5; TRBD1 matches at 8 bases. Trimming at V came to 6 bases and at J to 6 bases, leaving 4 bases not matched to a gene. The length of the CDR3 is 13 residues. Germline CDR1 SNHLY, CDR2 FYNNEI.

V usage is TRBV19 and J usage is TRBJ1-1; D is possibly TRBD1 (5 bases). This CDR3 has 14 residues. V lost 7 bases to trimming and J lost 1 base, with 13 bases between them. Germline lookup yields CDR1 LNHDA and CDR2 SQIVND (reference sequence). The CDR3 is CASKGERGNTEAFF. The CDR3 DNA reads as TGTGCCAGTAAAGGGGAGCGGGGGAACACTGAAGCTTTCTTT.

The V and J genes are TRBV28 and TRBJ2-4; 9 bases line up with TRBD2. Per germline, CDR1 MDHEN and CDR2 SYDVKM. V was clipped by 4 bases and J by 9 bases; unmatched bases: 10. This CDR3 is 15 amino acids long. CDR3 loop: CASSSTRRAGGIQYF. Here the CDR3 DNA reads TGTGCCAGCAGTTCGACTAGACGAGCGGGGGGCATTCAGTACTTC.

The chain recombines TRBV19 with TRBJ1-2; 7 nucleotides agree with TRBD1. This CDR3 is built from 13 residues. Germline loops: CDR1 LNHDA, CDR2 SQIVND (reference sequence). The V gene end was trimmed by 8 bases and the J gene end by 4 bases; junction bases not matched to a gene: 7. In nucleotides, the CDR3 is TGTGCCAGTGGACCGAGACAGGGCTATGGCTACACCTTC. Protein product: CASGPRQGYGYTF.

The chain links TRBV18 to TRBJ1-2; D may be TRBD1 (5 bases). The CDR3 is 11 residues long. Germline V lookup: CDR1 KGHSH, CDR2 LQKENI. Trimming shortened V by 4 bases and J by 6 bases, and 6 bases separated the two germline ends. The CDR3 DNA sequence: TGTGCCAGCTCACTAGGGGATGGCTACACCTTC. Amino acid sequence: CASSLGDGYTF.

In nucleotides, the CDR3 is TGTGCCAGTAGCTCCCTCCAGGGTTTCTATGGCTACACCTTC. This sequence encodes CASSSLQGFYGYTF. The rearrangement links TRBV19 to TRBJ1-2; perhaps TRBD1 as D (5 bases). Trimming removed 6 bases from V and 4 bases from J, with 15 bases in between. CDR3 size: 14 residues. CDR1 is LNHDA, CDR2 SQIVND, per germline (reference sequence).

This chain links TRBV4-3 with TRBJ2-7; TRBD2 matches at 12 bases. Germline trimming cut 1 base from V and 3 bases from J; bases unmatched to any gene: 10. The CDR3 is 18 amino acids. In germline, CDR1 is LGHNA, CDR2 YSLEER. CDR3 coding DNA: TGCGCCAGCAGCCAAGGGGCTAGCGGGGGGGCCGGTTTCTACGAGCAGTACTTC. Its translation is CASSQGASGGAGFYEQYF.

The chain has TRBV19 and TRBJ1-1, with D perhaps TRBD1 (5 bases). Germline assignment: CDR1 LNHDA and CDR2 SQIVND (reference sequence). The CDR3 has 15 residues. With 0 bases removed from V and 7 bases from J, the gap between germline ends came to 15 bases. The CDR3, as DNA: TGTGCCAGTAGTATAGATCAGGGATCTCGGAGTGAAGCTTTCTTT. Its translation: CASSIDQGSRSEAFF. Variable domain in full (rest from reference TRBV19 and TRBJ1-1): DGGITQSPKYLFRKEGQNVTLSCEQNLNHDAMYWYRQDPGQGLRLIYYSQIVNDFQKGDIAEGYSVSREKKESFPLTVTSAQKNPTAFYLCASSIDQGSRSEAFFGQGTRLTVV.

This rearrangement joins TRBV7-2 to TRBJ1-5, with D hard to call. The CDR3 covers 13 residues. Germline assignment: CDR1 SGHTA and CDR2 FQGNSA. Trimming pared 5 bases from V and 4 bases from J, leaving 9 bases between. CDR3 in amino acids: CASSPDYNQPQHF. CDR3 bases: TGTGCCAGCAGCCCGGACTATAATCAGCCCCAGCATTTT. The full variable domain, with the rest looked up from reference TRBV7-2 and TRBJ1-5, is GAGVSQSPSNKVTEKGKDVELRCDPISGHTALYWYRQSLGQGLEFLIYFQGNSAPDKSGLPSDRFSAERTGGSVSTLTIQRTQQEDSAVYLCASSPDYNQPQHFGDGTRLSIL.

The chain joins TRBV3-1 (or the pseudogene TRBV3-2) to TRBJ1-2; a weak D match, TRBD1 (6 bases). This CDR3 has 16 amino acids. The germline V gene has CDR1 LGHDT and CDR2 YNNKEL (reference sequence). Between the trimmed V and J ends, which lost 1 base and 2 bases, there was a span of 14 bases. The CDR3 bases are TGTGCCAGCAGCCAAGGGGCCTGGGGGCTCAACTATGGCTACACCTTC. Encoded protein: CASSQGAWGLNYGYTF.

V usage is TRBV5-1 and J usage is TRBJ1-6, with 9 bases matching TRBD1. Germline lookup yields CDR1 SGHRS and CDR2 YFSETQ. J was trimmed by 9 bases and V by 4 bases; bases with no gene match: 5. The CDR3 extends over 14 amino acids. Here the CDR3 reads CASSASGQGSPLHF. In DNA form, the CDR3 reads TGCGCCAGCAGCGCGTCGGGACAGGGTTCACCCCTCCACTTT. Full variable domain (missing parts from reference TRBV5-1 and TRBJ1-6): KAGVTQTPRYLIKTRGQQVTLSCSPISGHRSVSWYQQTPGQGLQFLFEYFSETQRNKGNFPGRFSGRQFSNSRSEMNVSTLELGDSALYLCASSASGQGSPLHFGNGTRLTVT.